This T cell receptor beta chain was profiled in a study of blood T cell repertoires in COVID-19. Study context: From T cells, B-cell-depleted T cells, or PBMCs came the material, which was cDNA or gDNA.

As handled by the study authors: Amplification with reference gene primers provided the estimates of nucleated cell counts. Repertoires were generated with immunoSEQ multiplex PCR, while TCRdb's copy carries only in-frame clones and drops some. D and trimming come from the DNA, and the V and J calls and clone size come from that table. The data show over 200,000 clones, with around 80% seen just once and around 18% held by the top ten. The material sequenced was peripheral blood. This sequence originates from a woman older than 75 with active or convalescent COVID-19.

In DNA, the CDR3 is TGCACCAGCAGCCAAGATCGGCTGCGACTCGGGACAGATAGCAATCAGCCCCAGCATTTT. This sequence encodes CTSSQDRLRLGTDSNQPQHF. V is TRBV1 and J is TRBJ1-5; the table assigns TRBD1, which was not confirmed against the DNA. TRBV1 is an annotated pseudogene. The CDR3 runs 20 residues.